This TCR beta chain was captured by sequencing in a study of T cell repertoires in ileal Crohn's disease. Sequencing was performed with immunoSEQ multiplex PCR; in TCRdb, only in-frame clones are kept and a portion is missing. The sample consists of about 4,900 clones, roughly 87% of them appearing once. CDR1 and CDR2 (germline): SEHNR, FQNEAQ (reference sequence). This CDR3 is built from 14 residues. J was trimmed by 3 bases and V by 4 bases; bases with no gene match: 4. The sample was ileal tissue. The chain employs TRBV7-9 and TRBJ2-7; 9 nucleotides match TRBD1. The sequence was obtained from an adult with Crohn's disease. As DNA, the CDR3 is TGTGCCAGCAGCTACTTGACAGGGGGCTACGAGCAGTACTTC. Translated: CASSYLTGGYEQYF.